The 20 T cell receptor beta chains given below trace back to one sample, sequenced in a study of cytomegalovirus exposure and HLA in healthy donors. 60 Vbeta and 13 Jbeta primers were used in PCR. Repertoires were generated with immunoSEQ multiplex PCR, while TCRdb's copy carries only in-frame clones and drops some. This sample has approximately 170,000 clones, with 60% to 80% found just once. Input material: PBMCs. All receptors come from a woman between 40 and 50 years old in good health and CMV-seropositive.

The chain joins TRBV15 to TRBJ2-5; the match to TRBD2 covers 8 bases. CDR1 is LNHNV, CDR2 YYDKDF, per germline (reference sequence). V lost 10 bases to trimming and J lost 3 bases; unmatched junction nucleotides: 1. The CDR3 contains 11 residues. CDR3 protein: CAILAEETQYF. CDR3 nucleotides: TGTGCCATACTAGCGGAAGAGACCCAGTACTTC. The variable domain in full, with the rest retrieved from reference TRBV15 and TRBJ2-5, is DAMVIQNPRYQVTQFGKPVTLSCSQTLNHNVMYWYQQKSSQAPKLLFHYYDKDFNNEADTPDNFQSRRPNTSFCFLDIRSPGLGDTAMYLCAILAEETQYFGPGTRLLVL.

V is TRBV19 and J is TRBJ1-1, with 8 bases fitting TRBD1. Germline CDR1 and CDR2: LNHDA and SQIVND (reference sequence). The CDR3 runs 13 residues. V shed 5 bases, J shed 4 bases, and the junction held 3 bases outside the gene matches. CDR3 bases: TGTGCCAGTAGTGATACAGGGGGCACTGAAGCTTTCTTT. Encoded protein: CASSDTGGTEAFF.

CDR3 sequence: CAWLRAGGPYNEQFF. The CDR3 DNA is TGTGCCTGGTTAAGGGCGGGGGGGCCCTACAATGAGCAGTTCTTC. The V call is TRBV30, the J call TRBJ2-1; 9 nucleotides match TRBD2. The CDR3 has 15 residues. CDR1 is GTSNPN, CDR2 SVGIG, per germline (reference sequence). The V gene end was trimmed by 5 bases and the J gene end by 2 bases; junction bases not matched to a gene: 7. The entire variable domain, with the rest obtained from reference TRBV30 and TRBJ2-1, is as follows: SQTIHQWPATLVQPVGSPLSLECTVEGTSNPNLYWYRQAAGRGLQLLFYSVGIGQISSEVPQNLSASRPQDRQFILSSKKLLLSDSGFYLCAWLRAGGPYNEQFFGPGTRLTVL.

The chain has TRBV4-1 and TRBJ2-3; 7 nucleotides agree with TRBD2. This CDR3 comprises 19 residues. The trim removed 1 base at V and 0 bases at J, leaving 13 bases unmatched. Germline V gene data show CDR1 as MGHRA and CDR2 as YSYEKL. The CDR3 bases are TGCGCCAGCAGCCAAGGGCGGGGGTCTAGCGCTACTAGCACAGATACGCAGTATTTT. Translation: CASSQGRGSSATSTDTQYF.

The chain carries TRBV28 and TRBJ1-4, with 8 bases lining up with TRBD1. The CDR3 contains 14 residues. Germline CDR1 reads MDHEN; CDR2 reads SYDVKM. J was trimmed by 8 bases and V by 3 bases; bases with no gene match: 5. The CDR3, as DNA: TGTGCCAGCAGTTTCTTCGACAGGGGCGAAAAACTGTTTTTT. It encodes CASSFFDRGEKLFF.

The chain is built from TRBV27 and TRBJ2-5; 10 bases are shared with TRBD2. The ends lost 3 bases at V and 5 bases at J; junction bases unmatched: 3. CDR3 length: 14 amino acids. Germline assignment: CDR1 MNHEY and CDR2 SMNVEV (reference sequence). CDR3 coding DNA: TGTGCCAGCAGTTTGTCTAGCGGGAGTGAGACCCAGTACTTC. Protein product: CASSLSSGSETQYF.

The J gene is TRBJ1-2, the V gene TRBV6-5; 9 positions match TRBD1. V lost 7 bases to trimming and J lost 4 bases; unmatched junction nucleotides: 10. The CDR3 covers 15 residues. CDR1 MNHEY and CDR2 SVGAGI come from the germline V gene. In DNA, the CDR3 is TGTGCCAGCACTTCCCTTCGGACAGGGGTCTATGGCTACACCTTC. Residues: CASTSLRTGVYGYTF.

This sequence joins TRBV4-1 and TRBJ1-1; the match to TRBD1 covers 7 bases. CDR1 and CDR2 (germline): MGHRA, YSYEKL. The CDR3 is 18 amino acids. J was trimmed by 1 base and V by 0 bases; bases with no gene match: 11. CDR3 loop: CASSQDSRGGFWNTEAFF. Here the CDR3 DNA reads TGCGCCAGCAGCCAAGATTCGAGAGGGGGCTTTTGGAACACTGAAGCTTTCTTT.

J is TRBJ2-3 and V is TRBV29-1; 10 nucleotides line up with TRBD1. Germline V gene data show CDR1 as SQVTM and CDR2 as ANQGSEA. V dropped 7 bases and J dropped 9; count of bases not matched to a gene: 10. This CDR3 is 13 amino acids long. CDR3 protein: CSAQGQGKETQYF. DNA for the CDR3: TGCAGCGCCCAGGGACAGGGGAAGGAGACGCAGTATTTT.

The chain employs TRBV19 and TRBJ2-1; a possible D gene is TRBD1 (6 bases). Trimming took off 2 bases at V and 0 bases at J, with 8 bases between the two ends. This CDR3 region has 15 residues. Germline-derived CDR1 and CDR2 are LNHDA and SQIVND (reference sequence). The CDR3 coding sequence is TGTGCCAGTAGTATAACAGGGTACTCCTACAATGAGCAGTTCTTC. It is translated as CASSITGYSYNEQFF.

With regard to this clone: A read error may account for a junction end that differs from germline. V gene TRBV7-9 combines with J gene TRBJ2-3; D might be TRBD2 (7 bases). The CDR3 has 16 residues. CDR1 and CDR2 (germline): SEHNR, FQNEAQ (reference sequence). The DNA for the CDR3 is TGTTCCAGCAGCTCTCTGTTCGGGGGGCCGGGAGATACGCAGTATTTT. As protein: CSSSSLFGGPGDTQYF.

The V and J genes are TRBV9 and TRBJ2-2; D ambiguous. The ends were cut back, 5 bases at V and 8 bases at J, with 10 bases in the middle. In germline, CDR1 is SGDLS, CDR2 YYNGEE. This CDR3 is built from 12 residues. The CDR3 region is CASSSLVGELFF. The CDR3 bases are TGTGCCAGCAGTTCTTTAGTGGGGGAGCTGTTTTTT.

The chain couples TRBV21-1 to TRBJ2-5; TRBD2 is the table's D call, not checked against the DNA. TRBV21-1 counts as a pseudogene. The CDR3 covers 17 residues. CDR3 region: CASSNKPQRSRQETQYF. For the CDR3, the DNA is TGTGCCAGCAGTAATAAGCCCCAGAGATCTAGACAAGAGACCCAGTACTTC.

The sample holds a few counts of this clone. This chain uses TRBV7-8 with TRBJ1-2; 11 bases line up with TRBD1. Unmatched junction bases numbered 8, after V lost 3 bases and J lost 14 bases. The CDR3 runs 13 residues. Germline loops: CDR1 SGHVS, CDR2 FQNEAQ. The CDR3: CASSFTGTGGETF. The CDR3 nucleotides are TGTGCCAGCAGCTTTACCGGGACAGGGGGTGAAACCTTC.

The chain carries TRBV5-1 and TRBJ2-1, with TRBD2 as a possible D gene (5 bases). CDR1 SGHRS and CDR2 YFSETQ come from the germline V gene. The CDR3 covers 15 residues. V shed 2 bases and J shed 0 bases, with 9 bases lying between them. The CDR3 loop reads CASSFDGNSYNEQFF. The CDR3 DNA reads TGCGCCAGCAGCTTCGACGGGAACTCCTACAATGAGCAGTTCTTC.

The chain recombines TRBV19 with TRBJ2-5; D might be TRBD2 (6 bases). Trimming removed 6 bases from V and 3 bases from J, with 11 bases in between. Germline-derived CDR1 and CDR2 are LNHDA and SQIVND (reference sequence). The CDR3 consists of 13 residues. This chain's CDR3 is CASRRDSKETQYF. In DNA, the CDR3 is TGTGCCAGTAGGCGGGACTCTAAAGAGACCCAGTACTTC.

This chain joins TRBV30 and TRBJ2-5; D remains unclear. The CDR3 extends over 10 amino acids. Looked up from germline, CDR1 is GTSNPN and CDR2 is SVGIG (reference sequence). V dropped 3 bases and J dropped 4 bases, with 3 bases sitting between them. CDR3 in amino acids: CAWRLETQYF. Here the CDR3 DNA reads TGTGCCTGGAGACTAGAGACCCAGTACTTC.

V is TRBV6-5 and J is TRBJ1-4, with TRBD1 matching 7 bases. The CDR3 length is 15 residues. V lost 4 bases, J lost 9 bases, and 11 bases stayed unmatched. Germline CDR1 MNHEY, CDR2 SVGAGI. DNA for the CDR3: TGTGCCAGCAGTTCCGGTGACAGGGAAAGAAAAAAACTGTTTTTT. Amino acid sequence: CASSSGDRERKKLFF.

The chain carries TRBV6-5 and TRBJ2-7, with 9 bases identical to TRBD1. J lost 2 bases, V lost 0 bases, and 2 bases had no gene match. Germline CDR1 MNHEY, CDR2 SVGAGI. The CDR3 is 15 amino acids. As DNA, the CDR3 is TGTGCCAGCAGTTACTCGGGACAGGGCGCCTACGAGCAGTACTTC. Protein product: CASSYSGQGAYEQYF.

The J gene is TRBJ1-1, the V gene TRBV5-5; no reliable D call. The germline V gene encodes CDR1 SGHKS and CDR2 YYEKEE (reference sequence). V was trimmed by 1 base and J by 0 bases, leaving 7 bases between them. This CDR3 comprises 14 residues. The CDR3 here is CASSLLAVNTEAFF. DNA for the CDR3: TGTGCCAGCAGCTTGTTAGCGGTGAACACTGAAGCTTTCTTT.